Below, one T cell receptor (beta chain) is given with its context. The sample's treatment: oral pan-JAK inhibitor, 5-10 mg twice daily. Alopecia areata patients provided lesional scalp punch biopsies and peripheral blood. Extracted from the samples, RNA was reverse transcribed into cDNA to serve as the sequencing template. The repertoire was sequenced with immunoSEQ multiplex PCR; TCRdb's copy has only in-frame clones and lacks some. The data hold 200,000 to 250,000 clones, with approximately 72% observed a single time. This entry comes from a study of CD8+ T cells in alopecia areata. This CDR3 has 15 residues. J lost 3 bases, V lost 6 bases, and 6 bases had no gene match. Germline CDR1 MNHNS, CDR2 SASEGT.

This sequence originates from a human donor with alopecia areata. This chain links TRBV6-1 with TRBJ2-1; TRBD2 aligns across 9 bases. Specimen: CD4+ T cells sorted from blood, collected between weeks 44 and 45, from a patient treated with tofacitinib. The CDR3 spells CASRLSGGSYNEQFF. The CDR3 nucleotides are TGTGCCAGCAGACTTAGCGGGGGAAGCTACAATGAGCAGTTCTTC.